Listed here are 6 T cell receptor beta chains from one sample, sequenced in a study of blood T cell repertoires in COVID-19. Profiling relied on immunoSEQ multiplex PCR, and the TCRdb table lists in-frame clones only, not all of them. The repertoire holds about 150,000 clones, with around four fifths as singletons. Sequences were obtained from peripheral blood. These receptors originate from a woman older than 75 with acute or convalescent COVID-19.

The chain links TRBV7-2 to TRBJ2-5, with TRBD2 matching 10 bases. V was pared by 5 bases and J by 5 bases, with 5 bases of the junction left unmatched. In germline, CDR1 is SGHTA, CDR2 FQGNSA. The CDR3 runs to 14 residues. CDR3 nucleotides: TGTGCCAGCAGCCCACTAGCGGGGCGGGAGACCCAGTACTTC. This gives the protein CASSPLAGRETQYF. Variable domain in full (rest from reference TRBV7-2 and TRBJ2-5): GAGVSQSPSNKVTEKGKDVELRCDPISGHTALYWYRQSLGQGLEFLIYFQGNSAPDKSGLPSDRFSAERTGGSVSTLTIQRTQQEDSAVYLCASSPLAGRETQYFGPGTRLLVL.

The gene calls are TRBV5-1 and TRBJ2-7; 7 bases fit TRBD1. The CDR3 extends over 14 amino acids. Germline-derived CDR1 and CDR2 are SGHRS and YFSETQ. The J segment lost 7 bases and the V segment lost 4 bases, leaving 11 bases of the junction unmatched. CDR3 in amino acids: CASSLRQGLWEQYF. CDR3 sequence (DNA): TGCGCCAGCAGCCTGAGACAGGGCCTATGGGAGCAGTACTTC.

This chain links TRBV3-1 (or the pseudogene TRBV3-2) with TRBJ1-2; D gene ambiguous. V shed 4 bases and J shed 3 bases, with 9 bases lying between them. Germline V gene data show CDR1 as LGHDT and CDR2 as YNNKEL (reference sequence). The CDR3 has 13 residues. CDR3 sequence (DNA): TGTGCCAGCAGCCCTCCGGGATACTATGGCTACACCTTC. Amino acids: CASSPPGYYGYTF.

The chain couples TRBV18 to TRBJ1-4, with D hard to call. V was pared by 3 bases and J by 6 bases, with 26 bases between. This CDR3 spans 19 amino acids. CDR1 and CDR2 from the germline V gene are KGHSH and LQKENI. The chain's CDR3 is CASSPQNRNSFTSYEKLFF. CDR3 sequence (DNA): TGTGCCAGCTCACCCCAGAATAGAAACAGTTTTACCTCCTATGAAAAACTGTTTTTT.

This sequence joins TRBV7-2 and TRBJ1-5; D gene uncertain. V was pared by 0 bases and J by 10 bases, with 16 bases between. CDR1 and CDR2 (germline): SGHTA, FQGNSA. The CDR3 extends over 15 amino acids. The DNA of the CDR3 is TGTGCCAGCAGCTTAGCGCGTGGTTTGGGCCATCCCCAGCATTTT. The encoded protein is CASSLARGLGHPQHF. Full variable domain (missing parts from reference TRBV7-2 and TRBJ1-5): GAGVSQSPSNKVTEKGKDVELRCDPISGHTALYWYRQSLGQGLEFLIYFQGNSAPDKSGLPSDRFSAERTGGSVSTLTIQRTQQEDSAVYLCASSLARGLGHPQHFGDGTRLSIL.

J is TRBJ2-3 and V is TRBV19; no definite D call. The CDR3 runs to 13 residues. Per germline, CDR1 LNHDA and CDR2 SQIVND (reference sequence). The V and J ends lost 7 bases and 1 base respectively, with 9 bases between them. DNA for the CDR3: TGTGCCAGTACCCCCAGCGGCACAGATACGCAGTATTTT. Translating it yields CASTPSGTDTQYF.